The sequence of this TCR beta chain was determined in a study of naive and memory T cell subsets. Study findings and constraints: Findings for naive and memory subsets could not be checked against ground truth. Over 90% of naive TCR sequences appeared only once, unlike memory subsets.

CD4+ T cell IFNgamma after overnight CMV lysate exposure gave donor CMV status. Per the germline V gene, CDR1 is DFQATT and CDR2 is SNEGSKA (reference sequence). CDR3 size: 17 residues. V was clipped by 0 bases and J by 0 bases, with 16 bases between them. With respect to this clonotype: Its target is unknown.

Two oligonucleotides, mixed equimolar, formed the beta constant-region primer covering TRBC1 and TRBC2. Four rounds of PCR amplified the ligated cDNA using nested alpha and beta constant-region primers plus SP2. MiXCR, run by TCRdb on the UMI-ligation and nested PCR reads, gives a single entry per CDR3 protein. The sample lists some 22,000 distinct CDR3 sequences, about 10% occurring once. The chain employs TRBV20-1 and TRBJ2-3, with D possibly being TRBD1 or TRBD2 (6 bases each). Input material: central memory CD8+ T cells from blood. The TCR comes from a human donor in good health. CDR3: CSARDWRGDRSTDTQYF. The CDR3 nucleotides read TGCAGTGCTAGAGATTGGAGGGGTGACAGGAGCACAGATACGCAGTATTTT.